The 13 T cell receptor beta chains below all came from one sample that was sequenced in a study of T cell responses to AZD1222 COVID-19 vaccine. The table came from immunoSEQ multiplex PCR; TCRdb's copy has only in-frame clones and leaves some out. The sample holds 95,000 to 150,000 clones, roughly 87% seen once. Sequencing was performed on peripheral blood, taken on day 0 of AZD1222 vaccination. Receptors were obtained from an adult in good health.

CDR3 residues: CASSLESSTEAFF. The CDR3 DNA reads as TGCGCCAGCAGCTTGGAGAGCAGCACTGAAGCTTTCTTT. This chain uses TRBV5-1 with TRBJ1-1; D gene uncertain. Germline CDR1 reads SGHRS; CDR2 reads YFSETQ. V was pared by 0 bases and J by 4 bases, with 7 bases between. CDR3 length: 13 residues.

The chain has TRBV11-2 and TRBJ1-1; a weak D match, TRBD1 (5 bases). Trimming removed 8 bases at V and 1 base at J, with 11 bases between. The CDR3 is 13 residues long. Germline CDR1 reads SGHAT; CDR2 reads FQNNGV. The CDR3 region has the DNA TGTGCCAGCGGTCGACAGCGGAACACTGAAGCTTTCTTT. Translated: CASGRQRNTEAFF.

The gene calls are TRBV28 and TRBJ1-5, with D hard to call. Per the germline V gene, CDR1 is MDHEN and CDR2 is SYDVKM. The V end was cut by 2 bases, the J end by 1 base, with 9 bases between. The CDR3 sequence is 15 residues long. The CDR3 loop is CASSLATISNQPQHF. The CDR3 DNA is TGTGCCAGCAGTTTAGCCACGATAAGCAATCAGCCCCAGCATTTT. Based on the CDR3 plus reference TRBV28 and TRBJ1-5, the full variable domain is DVKVTQSSRYLVKRTGEKVFLECVQDMDHENMFWYRQDPGLGLRLIYFSYDVKMKEKGDIPEGYSVSREKKERFSLILESASTNQTSMYLCASSLATISNQPQHFGDGTRLSIL.

The CDR3 nucleotides read TGCGCCAGCAGCTTCACCGGGGAGCTGTTTTTT. This gives the protein CASSFTGELFF. The chain recombines TRBV5-1 with TRBJ2-2; D uncertain. Looked up from germline, CDR1 is SGHRS and CDR2 is YFSETQ. The CDR3 is made up of 11 amino acids. V was shortened by 2 bases and J by 4 bases, with 0 bases between the two germline ends. Full variable domain (remainder filled in from reference TRBV5-1 and TRBJ2-2): KAGVTQTPRYLIKTRGQQVTLSCSPISGHRSVSWYQQTPGQGLQFLFEYFSETQRNKGNFPGRFSGRQFSNSRSEMNVSTLELGDSALYLCASSFTGELFFGEGSRLTVL.

The rearrangement links TRBV9 to TRBJ2-1, with 7 bases aligning to TRBD1. V was clipped by 3 bases and J by 1 base; unmatched bases: 4. From germline, CDR1 is SGDLS and CDR2 YYNGEE. CDR3 length: 15 amino acids. The CDR3 DNA sequence: TGTGCCAGCAGCGCCCCAGGGGGATCCTACAATGAGCAGTTCTTC. Translating gives CASSAPGGSYNEQFF.

The chain combines TRBV25-1 with TRBJ1-1; D gene uncertain. CDR3 length: 12 amino acids. Per the germline V gene, CDR1 is MGHDK and CDR2 is SYGVNS. The V gene lost 1 base and the J gene lost 4 bases, with 4 bases spanning the gap. The CDR3: CASSEFSTEAFF. For the CDR3, the DNA is TGTGCCAGCAGTGAATTCTCCACTGAAGCTTTCTTT.

V gene TRBV5-4 combines with J gene TRBJ1-2; 7 bases map to TRBD1. Germline values: CDR1 SGHNT, CDR2 YYREEE (reference sequence). Losses at the gene ends were 0 bases for V and 0 bases for J; bases not matched to a gene: 2. The CDR3 totals 15 residues. CDR3 loop: CASSLGQGPNYGYTF. The CDR3 DNA reads TGTGCCAGCAGCTTGGGACAGGGCCCTAACTATGGCTACACCTTC.

The chain couples TRBV7-9 to TRBJ1-2, with a possible D match to TRBD1 (6 bases). CDR3 length equals 14 residues. The ends were cut back, 4 bases at V and 5 bases at J, with 14 bases in the middle. Per germline, CDR1 SEHNR and CDR2 FQNEAQ (reference sequence). Here the CDR3 reads CASSSTGQSYGYTF. DNA for the CDR3: TGTGCCAGCAGCTCCACCGGACAGTCGTATGGCTACACCTTC.

V usage is TRBV10-3 and J usage is TRBJ1-5; D perhaps matches TRBD1 (5 bases). CDR1 is ENHRY, CDR2 SYGVKD, per germline. This CDR3 has 16 amino acids. Trimming pared 0 bases from V and 3 bases from J, leaving 12 bases between. The CDR3 DNA reads as TGTGCCATCAGTGAGTCGATCGGGGGAAACAATCAGCCCCAGCATTTT. Protein sequence: CAISESIGGNNQPQHF.

The chain has TRBV20-1 and TRBJ1-2; no definite D call. Germline CDR1 is DFQATT and CDR2 is SNEGSKA (reference sequence). V was cut by 5 bases and J by 3 bases, with 1 base left in between. The CDR3 contains 9 residues. The CDR3 region has the DNA TGCAGTGCTTACTATGGCTACACCTTC. Residues: CSAYYGYTF.

The chain uses TRBV5-8 and TRBJ2-7; 15 bases are a match to TRBD2. The V segment lost 4 bases and the J segment 5 bases; nucleotides outside the gene matches: 4. Germline V gene lookup returns CDR1 SGHTS and CDR2 YDEGEE. This CDR3 has 15 residues. CDR3 coding DNA: TGTGCCAGCAGCCTCGGGACTAGCGGGAGGAACGAGCAGTACTTC. As protein: CASSLGTSGRNEQYF.

This chain connects TRBV11-3 to TRBJ1-4, with 7 bases lining up with TRBD1. Unmatched junction bases numbered 9, after V lost 3 bases and J lost 14 bases. CDR1 is SGHNT, CDR2 YENEEA, per germline. CDR3 length equals 13 residues. CDR3 sequence: CASSLRGPGGLFF. CDR3 nucleotides: TGTGCCAGCAGCTTGCGGGGACCAGGGGGTCTGTTTTTT.

The chain is built from TRBV7-9 and TRBJ2-7; possibly TRBD2 for D (6 bases). The CDR3 runs to 14 residues. The germline CDR1 and CDR2 sequences are SEHNR and FQNEAQ (reference sequence). Trimming cost V 5 bases and J 3 bases, with 14 bases left between them. The CDR3 nucleotides are TGTGCCAGCAGCGTCGGGAGAATGGACTACGAGCAGTACTTC. It encodes CASSVGRMDYEQYF. Based on the CDR3 plus reference TRBV7-9 and TRBJ2-7, the full variable domain is DTGVSQNPRHKITKRGQNVTFRCDPISEHNRLYWYRQTLGQGPEFLTYFQNEAQLEKSRLLSDRFSAERPKGSFSTLEIQRTEQGDSAMYLCASSVGRMDYEQYFGPGTRLTVT.